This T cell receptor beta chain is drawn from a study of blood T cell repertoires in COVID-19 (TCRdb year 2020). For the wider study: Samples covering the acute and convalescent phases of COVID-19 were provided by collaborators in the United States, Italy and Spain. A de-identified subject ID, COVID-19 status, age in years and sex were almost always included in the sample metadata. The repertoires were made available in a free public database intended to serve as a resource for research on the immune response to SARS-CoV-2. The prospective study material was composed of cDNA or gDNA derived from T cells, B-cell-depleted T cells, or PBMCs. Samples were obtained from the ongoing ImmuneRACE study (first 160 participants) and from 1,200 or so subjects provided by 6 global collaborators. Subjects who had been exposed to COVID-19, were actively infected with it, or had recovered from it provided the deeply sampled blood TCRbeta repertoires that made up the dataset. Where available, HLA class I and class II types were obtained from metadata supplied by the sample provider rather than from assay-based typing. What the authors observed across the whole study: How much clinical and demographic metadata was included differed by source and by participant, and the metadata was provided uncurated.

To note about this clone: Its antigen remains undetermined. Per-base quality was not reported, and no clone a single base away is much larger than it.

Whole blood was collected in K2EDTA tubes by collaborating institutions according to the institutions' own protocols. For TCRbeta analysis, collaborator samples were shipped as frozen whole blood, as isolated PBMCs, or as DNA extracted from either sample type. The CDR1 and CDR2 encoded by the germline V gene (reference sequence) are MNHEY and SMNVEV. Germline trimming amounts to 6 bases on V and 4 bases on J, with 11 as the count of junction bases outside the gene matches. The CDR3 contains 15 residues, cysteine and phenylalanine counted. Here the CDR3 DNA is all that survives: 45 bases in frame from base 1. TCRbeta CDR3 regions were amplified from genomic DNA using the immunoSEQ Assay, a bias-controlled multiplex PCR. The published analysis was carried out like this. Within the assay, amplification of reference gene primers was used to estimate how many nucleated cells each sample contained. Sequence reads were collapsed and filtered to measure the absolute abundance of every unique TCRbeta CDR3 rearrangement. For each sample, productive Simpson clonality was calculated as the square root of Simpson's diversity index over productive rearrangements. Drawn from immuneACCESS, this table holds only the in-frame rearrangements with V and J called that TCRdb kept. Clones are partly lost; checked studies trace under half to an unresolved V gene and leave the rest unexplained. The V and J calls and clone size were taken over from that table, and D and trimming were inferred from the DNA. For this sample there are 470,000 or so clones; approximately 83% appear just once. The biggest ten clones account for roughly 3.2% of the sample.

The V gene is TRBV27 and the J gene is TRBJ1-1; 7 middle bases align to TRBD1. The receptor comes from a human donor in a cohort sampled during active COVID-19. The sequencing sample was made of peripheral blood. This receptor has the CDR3 CASSQVVQGPTEAFF. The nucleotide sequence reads TGTGCCAGCAGCCAAGTGGTACAGGGGCCCACTGAAGCTTTCTTT.